The clone carrying this TCR beta chain was seen a few times. This study enrolled people aged 18 to 89 from about 26 US geographic areas. This specimen belongs to a study of blood T cell repertoires in COVID-19. Turning to the study itself: Both acute and convalescent COVID-19 samples were obtained from the United States, Italy and Spain. From T cells, B-cell-depleted T cells, or PBMCs came the material, which was cDNA or gDNA.

Clones were sequenced by immunoSEQ multiplex PCR, and TCRdb holds only the in-frame ones, with some missing. In the table there are about 140,000 clones, nearly 80% of which are singletons. The CDR3 has 14 amino acids. Germline V gene lookup returns CDR1 GTSNPN and CDR2 SVGIG (reference sequence). V was cut by 5 bases and J by 7 bases, with 21 bases left in between. Material: PBMCs or T cells enriched from blood (not recorded which). V usage is TRBV30 and J usage is TRBJ2-7; D may be TRBD1 (6 bases). This receptor was taken from a woman between 50 and 59 years old who had recovered from COVID-19. The CDR3 sequence: CAWGRDTWQGEQYF. The CDR3 DNA follows: TGTGCCTGGGGCCGGGACACTTGGCAGGGGGAGCAGTACTTC.